This T cell receptor beta chain came from a study of shared clonotypes between healthy human individuals. Trimming left V 5 bases short and J 8 bases short, with 12 bases between. Germline V lookup: CDR1 SGHTA, CDR2 FQGNSA. The CDR3 runs 13 residues. This clone was seen a handful of times. The repertoire was sequenced with immunoSEQ multiplex PCR; TCRdb's copy has only in-frame clones and lacks some. Seen here are roughly 480,000 clones, 70% to 85% observed once, and the top ten hold more than 10%. This receptor was identified in a woman aged 40 to 49 in good health. Some clones in this sample may be carry-over from other donors' samples. The sequenced sample consisted of PBMCs. The chain carries TRBV7-2 and TRBJ1-4; D call uncertain. The CDR3 region has the DNA TGTGCCAGCAGCCAAAAGGCATGGGAAAAACTGTTTTTT. Its translation is CASSQKAWEKLFF.